Presented here are 24 T cell receptor beta chains from one specimen sequenced in a study of identical twins (dated by TCRdb to the mid-2010s). Preparation of the library involved 5' RACE. These reads were obtained on an Illumina HiSeq 2000. Clones were called with MiXCR by TCRdb after fastp trimmed the public reads at Q25, and only in-frame beta chains were retained. Every entry covers one CDR3 protein and lists the most common genes and DNA from its rows. The sample table contains 200,000 to 250,000 distinct CDR3 sequences; only one count was recorded for roughly 7.1% of them. The leading ten clones occupy roughly 15% of the sample. The same data also contributed to another study, on T cells expressing NK-cell markers.

Sequencing was performed on CD8+ T cells sorted from blood. The receptors come from a woman aged 18-29 years in good health.

This clonotype was found many times. J is TRBJ2-7 and V is TRBV29-1; D is unresolved. Trimming took 4 bases from V and 2 from J, leaving 12 bases between them. The germline V gene encodes CDR1 SQVTM and CDR2 ANQGSEA. The CDR3 covers 13 residues. CDR3 coding DNA: TGCAGCGTTGTAACAGAAACGGCCTACGAGCAGTACTTC. This translates into CSVVTETAYEQYF.

This clonotype turned up a few times. The rearrangement uses TRBV27 and TRBJ1-1, with D tentatively TRBD1 (6 bases). The CDR3 is 14 residues long. V lost 5 bases and J lost 7, with 17 bases in between. Germline assignment: CDR1 MNHEY and CDR2 SMNVEV (reference sequence). CDR3 nucleotide sequence: TGTGCCAGCAGTCAGTGGGAGGGGGGGAGTGAAGCTTTCTTT. This codes for CASSQWEGGSEAFF.

This chain connects TRBV29-1 to TRBJ2-3; D assignment may be TRBD1 or TRBD2 (5 bases each). The germline V gene encodes CDR1 SQVTM and CDR2 ANQGSEA. V lost 3 bases, J lost 0 bases, and 10 bases lay in between. The CDR3 totals 14 residues. CDR3 coding DNA: TGCAGCGTTGATCGGGGACCCAGCACAGATACGCAGTATTTT. It specifies CSVDRGPSTDTQYF.

This clonotype showed up just a few times. J is TRBJ1-4 and V is TRBV30; 10 bases align to TRBD1. This CDR3 has 14 residues. The germline V gene has CDR1 GTSNPN and CDR2 SVGIG (reference sequence). The V segment lost 3 bases and the J segment 8 bases; nucleotides outside the gene matches: 6. DNA of the CDR3: TGTGCCTGGAGCCGGGGACAGGGGAACGAAAAACTGTTTTTT. As protein: CAWSRGQGNEKLFF.

This clonotype appeared many times. The chain uses TRBV5-1 and TRBJ1-1; perhaps TRBD1 as D (5 bases). Germline CDR1 SGHRS, CDR2 YFSETQ. V lost 4 bases to trimming and J lost 1 base, with 11 bases between them. This CDR3 is 14 amino acids long. The CDR3 sequence: CASSPGAGNTEAFF. As DNA, the CDR3 is TGCGCCAGCAGCCCCGGGGCAGGGAACACTGAAGCTTTCTTT. The whole variable domain, remainder taken from reference TRBV5-1 and TRBJ1-1, is KAGVTQTPRYLIKTRGQQVTLSCSPISGHRSVSWYQQTPGQGLQFLFEYFSETQRNKGNFPGRFSGRQFSNSRSEMNVSTLELGDSALYLCASSPGAGNTEAFFGQGTRLTVV.

The J gene is TRBJ2-3, the V gene TRBV20-1; perhaps TRBD2 as D (7 bases). CDR3 length: 20 amino acids. Germline V CDR1 and CDR2: DFQATT, SNEGSKA (reference sequence). The germline V and J ends were trimmed by 2 bases and 0 bases, with 27 bases remaining between them. The CDR3 nucleotides read TGCAGTGCTAGACCCGACTGGACCAAGGGAGGGGGATATAGCACAGATACGCAGTATTTT. It translates to CSARPDWTKGGGYSTDTQYF.

This chain connects TRBV12-3 or TRBV12-4 to TRBJ2-5; 11 bases agree with TRBD2. The CDR3 is made up of 17 amino acids. V gave up 6 bases and J gave up 4 bases; unmatched junction bases: 13. The CDR3 DNA follows: TGTGCCAGCAGGCGTGCACTAGCGGGGGAGAAGGTAGAGACCCAGTACTTC. This sequence encodes CASRRALAGEKVETQYF.

The chain is built from TRBV3-1 and TRBJ2-5; perhaps TRBD1 as D (5 bases). CDR1 LGHDT and CDR2 YNNKEL come from the germline V gene (reference sequence). CDR3 length: 15 amino acids. The V end was cut by 8 bases, the J end by 0 bases, with 16 bases between. This CDR3 reads CASCLTDLYQETQYF. The CDR3 nucleotides read TGTGCCAGCTGCCTGACAGATCTATACCAAGAGACCCAGTACTTC.

This clonotype was found many times. V gene TRBV12-3 or TRBV12-4 combines with J gene TRBJ1-1; 9 nucleotides align to TRBD1. V gave up 3 bases and J gave up 3 bases; unmatched junction bases: 2. The CDR3 contains 14 residues. CDR3 nucleotide sequence: TGTGCCAGCAGTTTTGGGACAGGGTACACTGAAGCTTTCTTT. Amino acids: CASSFGTGYTEAFF.

The rearrangement links TRBV5-1 to TRBJ1-2; 7 bases are a match to TRBD1. The V gene's germline CDR1 is SGHRS and CDR2 YFSETQ. With 4 bases clipped from V and 5 bases from J, the junction kept 2 bases outside the gene matches. The CDR3 loop spans 12 amino acids. In DNA form, the CDR3 reads TGCGCCAGCAGCGGGGACAGATATGGCTACACCTTC. Residues: CASSGDRYGYTF. Complete variable domain (other parts from reference TRBV5-1 and TRBJ1-2): KAGVTQTPRYLIKTRGQQVTLSCSPISGHRSVSWYQQTPGQGLQFLFEYFSETQRNKGNFPGRFSGRQFSNSRSEMNVSTLELGDSALYLCASSGDRYGYTFGSGTRLTVV.

This clonotype turned up a few times. The rearrangement joins TRBV30 to TRBJ1-1; D is possibly TRBD1 (5 bases). V gave up 3 bases and J gave up 11 bases, with 19 bases separating them. CDR1 and CDR2 from the germline V gene are GTSNPN and SVGIG (reference sequence). CDR3 length: 13 amino acids. The CDR3 region is CAWSRGTLGAAFF. In DNA form, the CDR3 reads TGTGCCTGGAGCCGAGGGACCCTAGGGGCCGCTTTCTTT.

In this sample, this clonotype turned up many times. The chain joins TRBV7-8 to TRBJ2-2, with D unclear. Germline V gives CDR1 SGHVS, CDR2 FQNEAQ. Trimming removed 3 bases from V and 6 bases from J, with 5 bases in between. The CDR3 contains 12 residues. The CDR3 DNA follows: TGTGCCAGCAGCTTTCTTCCCGGGGAGCTGTTTTTT. Translated, it gives CASSFLPGELFF.

Many counts were recorded for this clonotype. The rearrangement joins TRBV12-3 or TRBV12-4 to TRBJ2-5; 7 bases fit TRBD2. The CDR3 runs to 12 residues. With 3 bases clipped from V and 10 bases from J, the junction kept 5 bases outside the gene matches. The CDR3 coding sequence is TGTGCCAGCAGTTTCACGGCGGGGGACCAGTACTTC. Amino acid sequence: CASSFTAGDQYF.

This clonotype was picked up many times. The J gene is TRBJ2-4, the V gene TRBV5-1; a possible D gene is TRBD1 (5 bases). This CDR3 is built from 15 residues. V was pared by 0 bases and J by 1 base, with 8 bases between. Germline V lookup: CDR1 SGHRS, CDR2 YFSETQ. The CDR3 DNA reads as TGCGCCAGCAGCTTGGGGTCAGGGGCCAAAAACATTCAGTACTTC. Its protein product is CASSLGSGAKNIQYF.

The V call is TRBV6-5, the J call TRBJ2-2; 10 positions match TRBD1. CDR3 size: 15 residues. Per the germline V gene, CDR1 is MNHEY and CDR2 is SVGAGI. J was trimmed by 7 bases and V by 0 bases; bases with no gene match: 2. The CDR3 protein is CASSYSGTGVGELFF. The CDR3 coding sequence is TGTGCCAGCAGTTACTCGGGGACAGGGGTCGGGGAGCTGTTTTTT.

This clonotype was recorded a few times. The genes are TRBV27 and TRBJ1-2, with 8 bases lining up with TRBD1. The V gene's germline CDR1 is MNHEY and CDR2 SMNVEV (reference sequence). CDR3 length: 14 amino acids. J gave up 7 bases and V 5 bases, and 9 bases lay outside the gene matches. The CDR3 reads CASSPGQGLGGYTF. The CDR3, as DNA: TGTGCCAGCAGTCCCGGACAGGGCTTAGGTGGCTACACCTTC.

This clonotype has a handful of counts. The chain is built from TRBV3-1 and TRBJ1-6, with D perhaps matching TRBD1 (5 bases). V lost 4 bases and J 9 bases, leaving 13 bases between the germline ends. Germline CDR1 and CDR2: LGHDT and YNNKEL (reference sequence). This CDR3 has 14 residues. CDR3 coding DNA: TGTGCCAGCAGCCCTTGGGGGGACGGTTCACCCCTCCACTTT. As protein: CASSPWGDGSPLHF.

The rearrangement joins TRBV6-1 to TRBJ2-7, with 7 bases fitting TRBD2. The germline V gene has CDR1 MNHNS and CDR2 SASEGT. The V segment lost 5 bases and the J segment 8 bases; nucleotides outside the gene matches: 15. The CDR3 is made up of 15 amino acids. CDR3 nucleotides: TGTGCCAGCAGTCCCGGGGACTATCCCTACGAGCAGCAGTACTTC. Translating it yields CASSPGDYPYEQQYF.

The chain has TRBV27 and TRBJ2-7; 12 bases are a match to TRBD2. Germline V gene lookup returns CDR1 MNHEY and CDR2 SMNVEV (reference sequence). The CDR3 is 16 residues long. V shed 4 bases and J 3 bases; nucleotides not matched to a gene: 7. CDR3 in DNA: TGTGCCAGCAGTTCGACTAGCGGGAGTGCGGTCTACGAGCAGTACTTC. It is translated as CASSSTSGSAVYEQYF.

There are many counts of this clonotype. The chain carries TRBV4-3 and TRBJ2-1; tentatively, D is TRBD2 (5 bases). The CDR3 contains 15 residues. Germline-derived CDR1 and CDR2 are LGHNA and YSLEER. V was cut by 0 bases and J by 8 bases, with 14 bases left in between. CDR3 residues: CASSQETLVVDEQFF. CDR3 nucleotide sequence: TGCGCCAGCAGCCAAGAAACACTAGTCGTGGATGAGCAGTTCTTC.

This clonotype was seen a handful of times. V is TRBV7-9 and J is TRBJ2-5, with a weak D call TRBD1 (5 bases). This CDR3 has 14 amino acids. The V end was cut by 8 bases, the J end by 5 bases, with 18 bases between. The germline CDR1 and CDR2 sequences are SEHNR and FQNEAQ (reference sequence). Here the CDR3 DNA reads TGTGCCAGCGTCTTAGAAAAGGGGATGGAGACCCAGTACTTC. Encoded protein: CASVLEKGMETQYF.

The rearrangement links TRBV12-3 or TRBV12-4 to TRBJ1-5; 8 bases map to TRBD1. The CDR3 runs to 16 residues. The V and J ends lost 5 bases and 1 base, in that order; junction bases with no gene match: 7. CDR3 sequence (DNA): TGTGCCAGCAGTACCGGACAGGGTTGGAGCAATCAGCCCCAGCATTTT. This encodes CASSTGQGWSNQPQHF.

This clonotype was counted many times. The chain joins TRBV6-5 to TRBJ2-1; no definite D call. Germline CDR1 is MNHEY and CDR2 is SVGAGI. This CDR3 contains 15 residues. V was pared by 0 bases and J by 8 bases, with 14 bases between. DNA for the CDR3: TGTGCCAGCAGTTACTCCAGTGGTTCTTCTGATGAGCAGTTCTTC. Protein sequence: CASSYSSGSSDEQFF.

This clonotype was recorded at least ten times. V and J are TRBV25-1 and TRBJ2-1, with D unclear. The V gene's germline CDR1 is MGHDK and CDR2 SYGVNS. The CDR3 is 14 amino acids. The V gene lost 1 base and the J gene lost 5 bases, with 9 bases spanning the gap. CDR3 coding DNA: TGTGCCAGCAGTGAATCGATCACACACAATGAGCAGTTCTTC. Amino acid sequence: CASSESITHNEQFF.